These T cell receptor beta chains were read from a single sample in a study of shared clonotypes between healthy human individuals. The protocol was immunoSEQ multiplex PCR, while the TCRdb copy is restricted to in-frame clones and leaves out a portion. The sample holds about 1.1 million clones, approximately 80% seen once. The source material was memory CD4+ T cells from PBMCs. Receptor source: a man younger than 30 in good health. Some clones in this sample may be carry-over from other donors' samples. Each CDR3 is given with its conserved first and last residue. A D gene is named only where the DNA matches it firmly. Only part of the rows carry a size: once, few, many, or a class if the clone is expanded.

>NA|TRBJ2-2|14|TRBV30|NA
TGTGCCTGGAAGGGGCAGTTTGGGACCGGGGAGCTGTTTTTT
CAWKGQFGTGELFF
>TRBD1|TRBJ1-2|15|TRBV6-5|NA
TGTGCCAGCAGTTCAAGGGCAGGGGGCGCATCTGGCTACACCTTC
CASSSRAGGASGYTF
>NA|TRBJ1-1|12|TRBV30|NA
TGTGCCTGGGAGGACAGTAACACTGAAGCTTTCTTT
CAWEDSNTEAFF
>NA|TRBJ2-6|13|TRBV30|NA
TGTGCCTGGAGCGAGACTGGGGCCAACGTCCTGACTTTC
CAWSETGANVLTF
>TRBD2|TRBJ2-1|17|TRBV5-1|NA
TGCGCCAGCAGCTGGGGGCTAGCGGGAGAGTTCGACAATGAGCAGTTCTTC
CASSWGLAGEFDNEQFF
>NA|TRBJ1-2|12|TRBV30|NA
TGTGCCTGGATGTCAGACAACTATGGCTACACCTTC
CAWMSDNYGYTF
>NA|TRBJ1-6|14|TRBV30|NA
TGTGCCTGGCAAAGGACATCCCTTAATTCACCCCTCCACTTT
CAWQRTSLNSPLHF
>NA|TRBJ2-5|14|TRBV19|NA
TGTGCCAGTAAGGGATCCGGGGGCCGAGAGACCCAGTACTTC
CASKGSGGRETQYF
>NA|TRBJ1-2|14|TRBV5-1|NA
TGCGCCAGCAGCCCGGGACCCACCTTATATGGCTACACCTTC
CASSPGPTLYGYTF
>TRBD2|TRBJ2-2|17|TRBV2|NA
TGTGCCAGCAGGAGCCCAGGGCTAGCGGGAGGGACCGGGGAGCTGTTTTTT
CASRSPGLAGGTGELFF
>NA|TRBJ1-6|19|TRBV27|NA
TGTGCCAGCAGTTCTGCTTCCGCCAGCACGAGCTCCTATAATTCGCCCCTCCACTTT
CASSSASASTSSYNSPLHF
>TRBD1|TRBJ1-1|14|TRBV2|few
TGTGCCAGCAGCCAACAGGGGGATGTCACTGAAGCTTTCTTT
CASSQQGDVTEAFF
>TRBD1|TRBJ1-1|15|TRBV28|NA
TGTGCCAGCAGTACAGGGGGCGCGGATAACACTGAAGCTTTCTTT
CASSTGGADNTEAFF
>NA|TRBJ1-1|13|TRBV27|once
TGTGCCAGCAGTCCCACGGGTTCCACTGAAGCTTTCTTT
CASSPTGSTEAFF